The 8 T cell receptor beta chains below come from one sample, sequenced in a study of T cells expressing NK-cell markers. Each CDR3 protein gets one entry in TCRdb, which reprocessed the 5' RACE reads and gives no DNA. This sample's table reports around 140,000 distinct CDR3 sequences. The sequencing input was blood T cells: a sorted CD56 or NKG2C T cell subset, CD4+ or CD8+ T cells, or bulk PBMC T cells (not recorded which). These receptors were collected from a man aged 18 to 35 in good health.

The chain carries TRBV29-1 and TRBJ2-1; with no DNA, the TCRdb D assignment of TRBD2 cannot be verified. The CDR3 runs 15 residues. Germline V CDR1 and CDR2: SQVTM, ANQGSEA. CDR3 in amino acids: CSAPGLAGVSDEQFF.

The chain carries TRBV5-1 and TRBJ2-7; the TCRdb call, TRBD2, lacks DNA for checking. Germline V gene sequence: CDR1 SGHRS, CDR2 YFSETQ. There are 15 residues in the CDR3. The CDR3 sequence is CASSLAASATYEQYF.

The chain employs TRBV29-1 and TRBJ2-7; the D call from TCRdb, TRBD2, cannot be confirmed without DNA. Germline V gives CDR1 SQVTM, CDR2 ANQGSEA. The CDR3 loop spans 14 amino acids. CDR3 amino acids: CSAWTSGVTYEQYF.

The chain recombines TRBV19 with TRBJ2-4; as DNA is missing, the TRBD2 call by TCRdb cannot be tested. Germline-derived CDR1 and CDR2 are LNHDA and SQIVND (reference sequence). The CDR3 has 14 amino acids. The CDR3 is CASSTVAGKNIQYF.

CDR3: CASSLVPPSGSYAETQYF. This chain links TRBV5-1 with TRBJ2-5; TCRdb designates TRBD2, a call that cannot be tested without DNA. Germline-derived CDR1 and CDR2 are SGHRS and YFSETQ. There are 18 residues in the CDR3.

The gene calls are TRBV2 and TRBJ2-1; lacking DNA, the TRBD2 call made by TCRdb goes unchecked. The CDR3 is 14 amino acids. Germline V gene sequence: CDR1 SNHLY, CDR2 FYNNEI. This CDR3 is CASSVGGLAWGQFF. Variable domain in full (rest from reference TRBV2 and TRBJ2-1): EPEVTQTPSHQVTQMGQEVILRCVPISNHLYFYWYRQILGQKVEFLVSFYNNEISEKSEIFDDQFSVERPDGSNFTLKIRSTKLEDSAMYFCASSVGGLAWGQFFGPGTRLTVL.

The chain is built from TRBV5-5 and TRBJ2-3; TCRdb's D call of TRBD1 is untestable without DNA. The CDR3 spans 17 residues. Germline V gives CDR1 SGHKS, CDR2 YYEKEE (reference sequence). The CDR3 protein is CASSLINPRGTSDTQYF.

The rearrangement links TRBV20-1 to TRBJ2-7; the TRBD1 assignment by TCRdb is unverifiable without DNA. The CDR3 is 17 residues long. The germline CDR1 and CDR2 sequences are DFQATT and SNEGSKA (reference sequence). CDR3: CSARDGVRGTIIYEQYF.